A selection of T cell receptor beta chains follows, all from one sample in a study of T cell repertoires in cytomegalovirus infection. Each CDR3 protein gets one entry after TCRdb re-called the reads with MiXCR. In the table there are fewer than 300,000 distinct CDR3 sequences, 25% of which are singletons. The sequenced sample consisted of PBMCs. These receptors originate from a human donor in good health (CMV status not recorded). Some clones in this sample may be carry-over from other donors' samples. The CDR3 runs from the conserved cysteine through the conserved F or W. Each record gives: CDR3 protein, CDR3 DNA, V gene, D gene, J gene, clone size. A D gene is named only where the DNA matches it firmly. The size entry is marked missing in some rows and otherwise reads once, few, many or a size class.

CDR3: CASSIGTGNTEAFF; DNA: TGCGCCAGCAGCATTGGGACGGGAAACACTGAAGCTTTCTTT; V: TRBV5-1; D: .; J: TRBJ1-1; size: .
CDR3: CASSLAAPQPGELFF; DNA: TGTGCCAGCAGCTTAGCTGCACCCCAGCCCGGGGAGCTGTTTTTT; V: TRBV7-8; D: .; J: TRBJ2-2; size: few
CDR3: CASSLDGRGSWNEQFF; DNA: TGTGCCAGCAGCTTAGATGGGCGCGGGAGCTGGAATGAGCAGTTCTTC; V: TRBV11-2; D: TRBD2; J: TRBJ2-1; size: few
CDR3: CASSYSQVLMNTEAFF; DNA: TGTGCCAGCAGTTACTCGCAGGTTCTCATGAACACTGAAGCTTTCTTT; V: TRBV6-2/TRBV6-3; D: .; J: TRBJ1-1; size: .
CDR3: CSASAQVGNIQYF; DNA: TGCAGTGCTAGCGCTCAGGTCGGAAACATTCAGTACTTC; V: TRBV20-1; D: .; J: TRBJ2-4; size: few
CDR3: CASSPGPQGSYGYTF; DNA: TGCGCCAGCAGCCCGGGGCCGCAGGGTTCCTATGGCTACACCTTC; V: TRBV5-1; D: .; J: TRBJ1-2; size: .
CDR3: CASSPGRYTEAFF; DNA: TGTGCCAGCAGCCCCGGTCGGTACACTGAAGCTTTCTTT; V: TRBV7-2; D: .; J: TRBJ1-1; size: .
CDR3: CASTENLNTEAFF; DNA: TGTGCCAGTACGGAGAACTTGAACACTGAAGCTTTCTTT; V: TRBV19; D: .; J: TRBJ1-1; size: few
CDR3: CASSLRTTYEQYF; DNA: TGTGCCAGCAGCTTGAGGACTACCTACGAGCAGTACTTC; V: TRBV7-9; D: .; J: TRBJ2-7; size: many
CDR3: CASSRDPTGVYGYTF; DNA: TGTGCCAGCTCACGGGATCCTACAGGGGTCTATGGCTACACCTTC; V: TRBV18; D: TRBD1; J: TRBJ1-2; size: .
CDR3: CASSLGQRGPYNEQFF; DNA: TGTGCCAGCAGCCTCGGCCAGCGGGGACCCTACAATGAGCAGTTCTTC; V: TRBV11-1; D: TRBD2; J: TRBJ2-1; size: many
CDR3: CSVEDHQGRGYGYTF; DNA: TGCAGCGTTGAAGATCACCAGGGGCGCGGTTATGGCTACACCTTC; V: TRBV29-1; D: .; J: TRBJ1-2; size: many
CDR3: CASSLGQGRTEAFF; DNA: TGTGCCAGCAGCTTAGGGCAGGGTCGGACTGAAGCTTTCTTT; V: TRBV7-2; D: .; J: TRBJ1-1; size: many
CDR3: CSVNGVRYEQYF; DNA: TGCAGCGTTAACGGGGTCCGCTACGAGCAGTACTTC; V: TRBV29-1; D: .; J: TRBJ2-7; size: .
CDR3: CASPGQSTDTQYF; DNA: TGTGCCTCTCCGGGACAGAGCACAGATACGCAGTATTTT; V: TRBV7-9; D: TRBD1; J: TRBJ2-3; size: .
CDR3: CASSQGLAGVNNEQFF; DNA: TGTGCCAGCAGCCAGGGACTAGCGGGGGTAAACAATGAGCAGTTCTTC; V: TRBV5-3; D: TRBD2; J: TRBJ2-1; size: few
CDR3: CASSLNVGRETQYF; DNA: TGTGCCAGCAGCTTAAATGTAGGGAGGGAGACCCAGTACTTC; V: TRBV7-3; D: .; J: TRBJ2-5; size: many
CDR3: CSARDFGDLSYGYTF; DNA: TGCAGTGCTAGAGATTTCGGGGACTTATCGTATGGCTACACCTTC; V: TRBV20-1; D: .; J: TRBJ1-2; size: few
CDR3: CASSPTQGTQYF; DNA: TGTGCCAGCAGCCCGACCCAGGGGACCCAGTACTTC; V: TRBV7-2; D: .; J: TRBJ2-5; size: few
CDR3: CASRDSVAYEQYF; DNA: TGTGCCAGCAGGGACTCAGTAGCCTACGAGCAGTACTTC; V: TRBV28; D: .; J: TRBJ2-7; size: .
CDR3: CSAKMGTGHSMGPQHF; DNA: TGCAGTGCCAAAATGGGGACAGGGCATAGTATGGGACCCCAGCATTTT; V: TRBV20-1; D: TRBD1; J: TRBJ1-5; size: .
CDR3: CASSPTGVSYGYTF; DNA: TGTGCCAGCAGCCCCACGGGAGTCTCCTATGGCTACACCTTC; V: TRBV5-4; D: .; J: TRBJ1-2; size: .
CDR3: CASSLSPGGVGEQFF; DNA: TGTGCCAGCAGCTTATCCCCAGGGGGAGTCGGTGAGCAGTTCTTC; V: TRBV7-9; D: TRBD1; J: TRBJ2-1; size: .
CDR3: CASSQALQANGELFF; DNA: TGCGCCAGCAGCCAAGCCTTACAGGCTAACGGGGAGCTGTTTTTT; V: TRBV4-1; D: .; J: TRBJ2-2; size: .
CDR3: CASSEPGTSGGLAINEQYF; DNA: TGTGCCAGCTCAGAACCCGGGACTAGCGGGGGGCTGGCTATCAACGAGCAGTACTTC; V: TRBV7-2; D: TRBD2; J: TRBJ2-7; size: many
CDR3: CASSSHYYEQYF; DNA: TGTGCCAGCAGTTCGCACTACTACGAGCAGTACTTC; V: TRBV28; D: .; J: TRBJ2-7; size: few
CDR3: CASRGQGSNEKLFF; DNA: TGTGCCAGCCGCGGACAGGGATCTAATGAAAAACTGTTTTTT; V: TRBV28; D: TRBD1; J: TRBJ1-4; size: .
CDR3: CASGKNRVNTEAFF; DNA: TGTGCCAGCGGTAAAAACAGGGTGAACACTGAAGCTTTCTTT; V: TRBV28; D: .; J: TRBJ1-1; size: .
CDR3: CASSPLTTGELFF; DNA: TGTGCCAGCAGCCCCCTGACTACCGGGGAGCTGTTTTTT; V: TRBV7-2; D: .; J: TRBJ2-2; size: many
CDR3: CASSFHHSDTQYF; DNA: TGTGCCAGCAGTTTCCACCACTCGGATACGCAGTATTTT; V: TRBV12-3/TRBV12-4; D: .; J: TRBJ2-3; size: .
CDR3: CASSETGTAKQETQYF; DNA: TGTGCCAGCAGTGAGACCGGGACAGCCAAACAAGAGACCCAGTACTTC; V: TRBV25-1; D: TRBD1; J: TRBJ2-5; size: .
CDR3: CASNGLGAKTEAFF; DNA: TGTGCCAGCAACGGTCTCGGGGCGAAGACTGAAGCTTTCTTT; V: TRBV2; D: .; J: TRBJ1-1; size: once
CDR3: CASSLGLTLYEQYF; DNA: TGTGCCAGCAGCTTGGGGCTAACCCTCTACGAGCAGTACTTC; V: TRBV7-8; D: .; J: TRBJ2-7; size: many
CDR3: CASSFDRVGNIQYF; DNA: TGTGCCAGCAGCTTTGACAGGGTGGGAAACATTCAGTACTTC; V: TRBV7-2; D: TRBD1; J: TRBJ2-4; size: many
CDR3: CASSEGAQPQNF; DNA: TGTGCCAGCAGTGAAGGGGCTCAGCCCCAGAATTTT; V: TRBV25-1; D: .; J: TRBJ1-5; size: .
CDR3: CASSLGRVNNEQYF; DNA: TGTGCCAGCAGCTTGGGCAGGGTAAATAACGAGCAGTACTTC; V: TRBV7-6; D: .; J: TRBJ2-7; size: .
CDR3: CASSPFEVANTEAFF; DNA: TGTGCCAGCTCACCCTTCGAGGTGGCGAACACTGAAGCTTTCTTT; V: TRBV18; D: .; J: TRBJ1-1; size: .
CDR3: CASSLGAGETQETQYF; DNA: TGCGCCAGCAGCTTGGGAGCGGGGGAAACACAAGAGACCCAGTACTTC; V: TRBV5-1; D: TRBD2; J: TRBJ2-5; size: few
CDR3: CASSTPLAGLNNEQFF; DNA: TGTGCCAGTAGTACGCCACTAGCGGGATTAAACAATGAGCAGTTCTTC; V: TRBV19; D: TRBD2; J: TRBJ2-1; size: few
CDR3: CASSPRRGHEQYF; DNA: TGTGCCAGCAGCCCACGCAGGGGCCACGAGCAGTACTTC; V: TRBV7-2; D: .; J: TRBJ2-7; size: many
CDR3: CASSPGTSQETQYF; DNA: TGTGCCAGCAGCCCCGGGACTAGCCAAGAGACCCAGTACTTC; V: TRBV7-2; D: TRBD2; J: TRBJ2-5; size: many
CDR3: CASSLARTPSAGELFF; DNA: TGTGCCAGCAGCTTAGCACGGACCCCGAGTGCCGGGGAGCTGTTTTTT; V: TRBV7-8; D: .; J: TRBJ2-2; size: many
CDR3: CASSEARFSGDEKLFF; DNA: TGTGCCAGCAGTGAAGCTCGATTTTCGGGGGATGAAAAACTGTTTTTT; V: TRBV6-5; D: .; J: TRBJ1-4; size: .
CDR3: CASNPASEETQYF; DNA: TGTGCCAGCAACCCTGCTAGCGAAGAGACCCAGTACTTC; V: TRBV6-2/TRBV6-3; D: .; J: TRBJ2-5; size: .
CDR3: CASSYSITSGYNEQFF; DNA: TGTGCCAGCAGTTACTCGATAACTAGCGGCTACAATGAGCAGTTCTTC; V: TRBV6-2/TRBV6-3; D: TRBD2; J: TRBJ2-1; size: .
CDR3: CASSAAGQSYNEQFF; DNA: TGTGCCAGCAGCGCTGCGGGACAGTCCTACAATGAGCAGTTCTTC; V: TRBV9; D: .; J: TRBJ2-1; size: .
CDR3: CSAPSALQGLHEQYF; DNA: TGCAGTGCTCCCAGCGCCCTACAGGGCCTCCACGAGCAGTACTTC; V: TRBV20-1; D: .; J: TRBJ2-7; size: .
CDR3: CASSRHDSLNTEAFF; DNA: TGTGCCAGCAGCCGACACGACAGTTTGAACACTGAAGCTTTCTTT; V: TRBV7-2; D: .; J: TRBJ1-1; size: many
CDR3: CATSRDIGGASYEQYF; DNA: TGTGCCACCAGCAGAGATATCGGGGGTGCTTCCTACGAGCAGTACTTC; V: TRBV15; D: .; J: TRBJ2-7; size: .
CDR3: CASSLTLSGTQYF; DNA: TGTGCCAGCAGCTTGACCCTGAGCGGTACGCAGTATTTT; V: TRBV7-3; D: .; J: TRBJ2-3; size: .
CDR3: CASSLRHEQFF; DNA: TGTGCCAGCAGCTTACGCCATGAGCAGTTCTTC; V: TRBV11-2; D: .; J: TRBJ2-1; size: many
CDR3: CSARVRLGTYF; DNA: TGCAGTGCTAGAGTCAGACTGGGAACGTACTTC; V: TRBV20-1; D: .; J: TRBJ2-7; size: .
CDR3: CASTPPGASYEQYF; DNA: TGTGCCAGCACGCCCCCCGGGGCATCCTACGAGCAGTACTTC; V: TRBV28; D: .; J: TRBJ2-7; size: .